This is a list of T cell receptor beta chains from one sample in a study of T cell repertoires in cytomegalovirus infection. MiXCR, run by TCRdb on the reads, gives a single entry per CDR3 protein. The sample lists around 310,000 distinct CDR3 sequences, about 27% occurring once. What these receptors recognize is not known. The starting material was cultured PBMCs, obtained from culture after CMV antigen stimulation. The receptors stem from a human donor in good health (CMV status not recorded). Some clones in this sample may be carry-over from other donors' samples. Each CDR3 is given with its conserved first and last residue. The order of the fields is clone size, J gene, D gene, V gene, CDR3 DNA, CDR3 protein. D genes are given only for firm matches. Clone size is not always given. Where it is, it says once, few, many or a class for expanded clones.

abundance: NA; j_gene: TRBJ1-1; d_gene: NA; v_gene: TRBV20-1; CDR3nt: TGCAGTGCTAGAGATTACAGGGCGGACACTGAAGCTTTCTTT; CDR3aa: CSARDYRADTEAFF
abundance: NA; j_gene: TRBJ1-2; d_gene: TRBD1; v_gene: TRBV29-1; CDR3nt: TGCAGCGTTCACCCCCTTTTGACAGGGAAGAACACCTTC; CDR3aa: CSVHPLLTGKNTF
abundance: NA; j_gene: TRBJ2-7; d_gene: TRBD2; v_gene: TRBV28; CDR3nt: TGTGCCAGCAGTCCAAGACTAGCGGGTCTTGCCTACGAGCAGTACTTC; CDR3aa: CASSPRLAGLAYEQYF
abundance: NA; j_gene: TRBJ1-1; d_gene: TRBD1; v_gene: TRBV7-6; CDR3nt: TGTGCCAGCAGCCCGTCGTCGACAGGGATGTGGACTGAAGCTTTCTTT; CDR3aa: CASSPSSTGMWTEAFF
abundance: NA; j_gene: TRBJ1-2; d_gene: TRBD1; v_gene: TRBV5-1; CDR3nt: TGCGCCAGCAGCCTCGCCGGGACAGGGGGAAAGACTGGCTACACCTTC; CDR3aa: CASSLAGTGGKTGYTF
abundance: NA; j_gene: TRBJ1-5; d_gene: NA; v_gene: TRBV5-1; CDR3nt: TGCGCCAGCAGCCGGACGGCGGGAGATCAGCCCCAGCATTTT; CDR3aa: CASSRTAGDQPQHF
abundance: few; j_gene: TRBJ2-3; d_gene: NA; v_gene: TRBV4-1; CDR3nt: TGCGCCAGCAGCTCCACTCGAGGGAGCACAGATACGCAGTATTTT; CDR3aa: CASSSTRGSTDTQYF
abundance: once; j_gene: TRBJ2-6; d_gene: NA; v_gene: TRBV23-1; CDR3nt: TGCGCCAGCAGTCAAGGAAGCTCTGGGGCCAACGTCCTGACTTTC; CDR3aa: CASSQGSSGANVLTF
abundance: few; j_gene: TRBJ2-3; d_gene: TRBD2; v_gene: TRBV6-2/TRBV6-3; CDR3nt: TGTGCCAGCAGTTCCCTAGCGGGGAAATATTTT; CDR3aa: CASSSLAGKYF
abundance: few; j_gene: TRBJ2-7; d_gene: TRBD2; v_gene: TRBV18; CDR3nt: TGTGCCAGCTCACCGTCGACTAGCGGGGCCTACGAGCAGTACTTC; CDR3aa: CASSPSTSGAYEQYF
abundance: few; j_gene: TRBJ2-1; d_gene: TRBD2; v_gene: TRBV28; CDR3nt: TGTGCCAGCAGTTCACGGACTAGCGGGACGGGGCAGTTCTTC; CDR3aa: CASSSRTSGTGQFF
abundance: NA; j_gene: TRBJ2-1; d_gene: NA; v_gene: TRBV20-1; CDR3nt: TGCAGTGCTCCGATGCAAGGGAATGAGCAGTTCTTC; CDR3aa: CSAPMQGNEQFF
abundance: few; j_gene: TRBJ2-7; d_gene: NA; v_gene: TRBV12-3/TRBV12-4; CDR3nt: TGTGCCAGCAGTCCCAAGTCGGGGGAGCAGTACTTC; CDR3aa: CASSPKSGEQYF
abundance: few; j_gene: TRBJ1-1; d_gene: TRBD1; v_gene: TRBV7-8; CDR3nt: TGTGCCAGCAGGCCCGACAGGGGGACCTACACTGAAGCTTTCTTT; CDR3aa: CASRPDRGTYTEAFF
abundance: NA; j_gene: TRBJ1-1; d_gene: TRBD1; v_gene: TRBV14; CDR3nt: TGTGCCAGCAGCCGGGTCCGGGACAGGGATTCAGCTTTCTTT; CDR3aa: CASSRVRDRDSAFF
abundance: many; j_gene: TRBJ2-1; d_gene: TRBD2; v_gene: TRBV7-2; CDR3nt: TGTGCCAGCAGCGGCGGTTGGACTAGCGGGAGGTTCTCCTACAATGAGCAGTTCTTC; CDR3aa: CASSGGWTSGRFSYNEQFF
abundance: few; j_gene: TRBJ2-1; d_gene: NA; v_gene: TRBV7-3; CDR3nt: TGTGCCAGCAGGCCCGAAGGAGGCCCCTACAATGAGCAGTTCTTC; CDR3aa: CASRPEGGPYNEQFF
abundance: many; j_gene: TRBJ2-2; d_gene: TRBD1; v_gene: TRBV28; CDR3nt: TGTGCCAGCTGGGACAGCGCGAACACCGGGGAGCTGTTTTTT; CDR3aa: CASWDSANTGELFF
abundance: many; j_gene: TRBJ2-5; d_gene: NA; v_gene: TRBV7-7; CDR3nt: TGTGCTAGCAGCTTAGTAAGAGGAGAGACCCAGTACTTC; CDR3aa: CASSLVRGETQYF
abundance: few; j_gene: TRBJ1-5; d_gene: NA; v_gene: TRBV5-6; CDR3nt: TGTGCCAGCAGCCTCCGGTTCGGAGGAAATCAGCCCCAGCATTTT; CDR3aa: CASSLRFGGNQPQHF
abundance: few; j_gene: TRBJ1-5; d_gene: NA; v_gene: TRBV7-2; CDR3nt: TGTGCCAGCAGCTTAGTTGCTGGTTATGATAGTAGTCCCCAGCATTTT; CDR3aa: CASSLVAGYDSSPQHF
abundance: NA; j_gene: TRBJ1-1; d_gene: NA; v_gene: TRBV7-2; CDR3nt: TGTGCCAGCAGCTTAGAGATGGGCAGGAACACTGAAGCTTTCTTT; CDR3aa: CASSLEMGRNTEAFF